This T cell receptor beta chain emerged from a study of cytomegalovirus exposure and HLA in healthy donors. Study-level findings and limits: In vitro experiments confirmed that three CMV-associated chains were specific for CMV antigens. In a later analysis, first-cohort TCR clusters were found to tend to co-occur in the approximately 110 validation repertoires. Cytomegalovirus association was assigned to approximately 180 TCR beta chains.

Concerning this clone itself: Antigen unknown.

Germline loops: CDR1 ENHRY, CDR2 SYGVKD. The CDR3 length is 15 residues. Unmatched junction bases numbered 11, after V lost 8 bases and J lost 7 bases. Assay: immunoSEQ multiplex PCR; the TCRdb copy retains only in-frame clones and omits some. The table has about 200,000 clones, around 86% seen once. The source material was PBMCs. The genes are TRBV10-3 and TRBJ2-1; TRBD1 agrees at 10 bases. This sequence was found in a woman aged 18-30 years in good health and CMV-seronegative. CDR3 nucleotide sequence: TGTGCCATCCGGGACAGGGGAGGTAGTAGGAATGAGCAGTTCTTC. This sequence encodes CAIRDRGGSRNEQFF.